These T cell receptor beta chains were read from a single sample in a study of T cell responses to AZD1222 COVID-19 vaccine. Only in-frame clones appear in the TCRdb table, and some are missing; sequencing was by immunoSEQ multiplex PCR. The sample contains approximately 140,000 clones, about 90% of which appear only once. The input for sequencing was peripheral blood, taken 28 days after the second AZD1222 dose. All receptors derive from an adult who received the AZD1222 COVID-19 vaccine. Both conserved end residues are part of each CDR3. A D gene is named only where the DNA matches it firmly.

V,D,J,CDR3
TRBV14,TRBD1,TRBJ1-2,CASSQGQNYGYTF
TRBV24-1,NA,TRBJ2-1,CATSDFTGRGNEQFF
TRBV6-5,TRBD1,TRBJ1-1,CASSYVGTGGAEAFF
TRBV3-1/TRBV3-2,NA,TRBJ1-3,CASRSNSGNTIYF
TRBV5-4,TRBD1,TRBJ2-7,CASSPGTGPYEQYF
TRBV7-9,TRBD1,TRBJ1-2,CASSLDVSSGQGNYGYTF
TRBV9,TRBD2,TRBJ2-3,CASSALGGPDTQYF
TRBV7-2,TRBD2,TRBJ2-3,CASSFKSGGAATDTQYF
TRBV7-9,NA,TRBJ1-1,CASSLSAGEAFF
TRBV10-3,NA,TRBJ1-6,CASQGVSPLHF
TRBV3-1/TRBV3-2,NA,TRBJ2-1,CASSQVGTRYEQFF
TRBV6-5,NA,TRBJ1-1,CASSPGRLNTEAFF
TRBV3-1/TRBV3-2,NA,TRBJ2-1,CASSQPGQFNNFRQFF
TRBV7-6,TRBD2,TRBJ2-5,CASSTSGRAGETQYF
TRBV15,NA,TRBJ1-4,CATGRVGEKLFF